This T cell receptor beta chain was documented in a study of Siglec-9 on CD8 T cells in melanoma (dated by TCRdb to about 2019). Regarding the complete study: Siglec-9 expression on CD8+ T cells and the role of Siglec-9 in regulating T cells in the melanoma tumor microenvironment were investigated in the study. Broader findings and caveats from the paper: Siglec-9 was reported to mark and regulate an effector memory CD8+ T-cell subset that appeared to accumulate within melanoma tumors.

On this clone: No antigen is known for it. The record has no base qualities; no much larger clone is one base away.

The library was generated by the immunoSEQ multiplex PCR assay. TCRdb re-hosts the immuneACCESS table, in-frame sequences only. Its copies lack some clones; in the studies checked, an unresolved V gene accounts for under half of them, and the cause for the rest is not known. The sample table lists around 35,000 clones, roughly 84% of them with a count of one. The top ten clonotypes cover about 1.8% of the sample. CDR1 ENHRY and CDR2 SYGVKD are derived from the germline V gene. V gives up 0 bases and J gives up 8 bases, and the segment between their germline ends measures 17 bases. From its cysteine to its phenylalanine, the CDR3 spans 16 amino acids. This entry keeps only the CDR3 DNA: 48 bases, framed from base 1.

Source material: Siglec-9- CD8+ T cells sorted from blood. The cell subset or site label here, explained by the study, means: CD8 T cells lacking Siglec-9. This TCR was sampled from a human donor in good health. This receptor chain uses TRBV10-3 and TRBJ2-1; the D segment could be TRBD2, given 6 matching bases. At the DNA level, the sequence is TGTGCCATCAGTGAGTCCGCGGGGCCTCCCCGGGATGAGCAGTTCTTC. Its protein product is CAISESAGPPRDEQFF.